Listed here are 21 T cell receptor beta chains from one sample, sequenced in a study of a mutant IDH1 vaccine in newly diagnosed glioma (dated by TCRdb to about 2021). Antigens of these TCRs are unknown. Libraries were built with the immunoSEQ multiplex PCR assay. The clones in this table, taken by TCRdb from immuneACCESS, are in-frame only. Not every clone is retained; where verified, under half of the shortfall comes from an unresolved V gene, and the cause of the rest is unknown. The sample table contains 58,000 or so clones; only one count was recorded for 80% to 90% of them. In total, the top ten clones hold 1.6% of the sample. The time point tag for this specimen amounts to: week 35, safety follow-up. A 20-mer mutant IDH1 peptide at 300 micrograms in Montanide made up each vaccine dose, which was injected subcutaneously together with topical imiquimod. This material consisted of PBMCs, taken from a glioma patient whose treatment included an IDH1 peptide vaccine. These receptors originate from a man in his forties with glioma.

The chain is built from TRBV19 and TRBJ2-5, with 13 nucleotides matching TRBD2. The V and J ends lost 7 bases and 5 bases, in that order; junction bases with no gene match: 7. Germline lookup yields CDR1 LNHDA and CDR2 SQIVND (reference sequence). The CDR3 length is 15 residues. The CDR3 sequence is CASTRTSGSRETQYF. CDR3 bases: TGTGCCAGTACCAGGACTAGCGGGAGTCGGGAGACCCAGTACTTC.

This chain connects TRBV9 to TRBJ2-2; 8 bases are a match to TRBD2. The V and J ends lost 0 bases and 6 bases, in that order; junction bases with no gene match: 10. The CDR3 contains 17 residues. Germline-derived CDR1 and CDR2 are SGDLS and YYNGEE. CDR3: CASSVVGSGIGAGELFF. The CDR3 region has the DNA TGTGCCAGCAGCGTAGTTGGTAGCGGGATTGGCGCCGGGGAGCTGTTTTTT.

The gene calls are TRBV21-1 and TRBJ2-1; the tabulated D call, TRBD2, remains unverified against the DNA. TRBV21-1 counts as a pseudogene. This CDR3 region has 20 residues. The CDR3 protein is CASSNPLITPGSRNPNEQFF. The CDR3 coding sequence is TGTGCCAGCAGCAATCCTTTAATTACCCCCGGGTCCCGAAACCCAAATGAGCAGTTCTTC.

This clone was observed a single time. The V call is TRBV5-1, the J call TRBJ2-1, with 12 bases that match TRBD2. This CDR3 contains 15 residues. Germline V gene sequence: CDR1 SGHRS, CDR2 YFSETQ. V dropped 4 bases and J dropped 9; count of bases not matched to a gene: 8. CDR3 sequence (DNA): TGCGCCAGCAGCGCGACTAGCGGGAGTGCGGGTGAGCAGTTCTTC. This gives the protein CASSATSGSAGEQFF.

V gene TRBV27 combines with J gene TRBJ2-7; D is unclear. The CDR3 runs 13 residues. V was trimmed by 5 bases and J by 4 bases, leaving 12 bases between them. Germline CDR1 reads MNHEY; CDR2 reads SMNVEV (reference sequence). The CDR3, as DNA: TGTGCCAGCAGTACCGGGCCGGATTACGAGCAGTACTTC. This gives the protein CASSTGPDYEQYF.

This clone was seen a handful of times. The CDR3 nucleotides read TGCGCCAGCAGCCCGAGGACTAGGTCGGTCGAGCAGTACTTC. It is translated as CASSPRTRSVEQYF. This sequence joins TRBV5-1 and TRBJ2-7, with 7 bases matching TRBD2. CDR1 is SGHRS and CDR2 is YFSETQ in the germline V gene. After removal of 4 bases from V and 6 bases from J, the junction contained 10 bases not matched to a gene. The CDR3 is 14 amino acids. The whole variable domain, filled in from reference TRBV5-1 and TRBJ2-7, reads KAGVTQTPRYLIKTRGQQVTLSCSPISGHRSVSWYQQTPGQGLQFLFEYFSETQRNKGNFPGRFSGRQFSNSRSEMNVSTLELGDSALYLCASSPRTRSVEQYFGPGTRLTVT.

V is TRBV5-1 and J is TRBJ1-5, with a weak D call TRBD1 (5 bases). Trimming cost V 0 bases and J 3 bases, with 10 bases left between them. Germline CDR1 and CDR2: SGHRS and YFSETQ. The CDR3 contains 15 residues. CDR3 in amino acids: CASSLGDLPNQPQHF. CDR3 sequence (DNA): TGCGCCAGCAGCTTGGGGGACCTCCCCAATCAGCCCCAGCATTTT.

The chain links TRBV5-4 to TRBJ1-4; no definite D call. This CDR3 contains 14 residues. Germline V lookup: CDR1 SGHNT, CDR2 YYREEE (reference sequence). Trimming removed 2 bases at V and 5 bases at J, with 10 bases between. In DNA, the CDR3 is TGTGCCAGCAGCTTTGGGTTGGTCAATGAAAAACTGTTTTTT. Its protein is CASSFGLVNEKLFF. Looking up the rest from reference TRBV5-4 and TRBJ1-4 gives the full variable domain: ETGVTQSPTHLIKTRGQQVTLRCSSQSGHNTVSWYQQALGQGPQFIFQYYREEENGRGNFPPRFSGLQFPNYSSELNVNALELDDSALYLCASSFGLVNEKLFFGSGTQLSVL.

The J gene is TRBJ2-3, the V gene TRBV7-9; 9 bases are a match to TRBD2. Germline V gene lookup returns CDR1 SEHNR and CDR2 FQNEAQ (reference sequence). Germline trimming cut 5 bases from V and 1 base from J; bases unmatched to any gene: 4. The CDR3 loop spans 15 amino acids. Written as DNA, the CDR3 is TGTGCCAGCAGCCCCTTAGCGGGAGGCACAGATACGCAGTATTTT. Translated: CASSPLAGGTDTQYF.

This clone was recorded a few times. The CDR3 bases are TGTGCCAACTCTAACGGGGGGCTAGCAGACGAGCAGTACTTC. It codes for CANSNGGLADEQYF. The chain has TRBV10-3 and TRBJ2-7, with D perhaps TRBD2 (7 bases). Germline CDR1 and CDR2: ENHRY and SYGVKD. The germline V and J ends were trimmed by 10 bases and 5 bases, with 21 bases remaining between them. The CDR3 has 14 amino acids.

This chain uses TRBV5-1 with TRBJ2-2, with D possibly being TRBD1 (5 bases). Trimming removed 7 bases at V and 0 bases at J, with 16 bases between. CDR1 and CDR2 from the germline V gene are SGHRS and YFSETQ. This CDR3 is built from 16 residues. The CDR3 region has the DNA TGCGCCAGCCGCCCTGGGGCGAGCGCGAACACCGGGGAGCTGTTTTTT. Protein: CASRPGASANTGELFF.

The table lists this clone with a count of one. The V and J genes are TRBV25-1 and TRBJ1-2, with 7 bases aligning to TRBD1. The CDR3 extends over 13 amino acids. V lost 6 bases to trimming and J lost 8 bases; unmatched junction nucleotides: 9. Germline CDR1 MGHDK, CDR2 SYGVNS. The CDR3 DNA reads as TGTGCCAGCAGGCCCCAGGGGGGTGGAGGCTACACCTTC. It codes for CASRPQGGGGYTF.

The rearrangement links TRBV28 to TRBJ1-5; D is unclear. The CDR3 loop spans 11 amino acids. The germline V gene has CDR1 MDHEN and CDR2 SYDVKM. Trimming left V 3 bases short and J 6 bases short, with 3 bases between. CDR3 loop: CASSFSQPQHF. The CDR3 DNA reads TGTGCCAGCAGTTTTTCTCAGCCCCAGCATTTT. The full variable domain, rest sourced from reference TRBV28 and TRBJ1-5, is DVKVTQSSRYLVKRTGEKVFLECVQDMDHENMFWYRQDPGLGLRLIYFSYDVKMKEKGDIPEGYSVSREKKERFSLILESASTNQTSMYLCASSFSQPQHFGDGTRLSIL.

The chain's CDR3 is CASSLGQGRREAFF. The CDR3 bases are TGTGCCAGCAGCCTGGGACAGGGGAGAAGAGAAGCTTTCTTT. The rearrangement links TRBV7-2 to TRBJ1-1; TRBD1 aligns across 10 bases. Unmatched junction bases numbered 8, after V lost 5 bases and J lost 8 bases. The CDR3 consists of 14 residues. Germline-derived CDR1 and CDR2 are SGHTA and FQGNSA.

The chain is built from TRBV28 and TRBJ1-4; D not resolved. Germline V gives CDR1 MDHEN, CDR2 SYDVKM. V lost 3 bases and J 12 bases, leaving 11 bases between the germline ends. There are 12 residues in the CDR3. The CDR3 protein is CASSFSGRELFF. The CDR3 DNA reads TGTGCCAGCAGTTTCTCAGGCCGGGAACTGTTTTTT.

The chain links TRBV5-1 to TRBJ1-5; possible D gene TRBD1, 6 bases. Germline assignment: CDR1 SGHRS and CDR2 YFSETQ. The CDR3 is made up of 14 amino acids. Between the trimmed V and J ends, which lost 5 bases and 2 bases, there was a span of 11 bases. CDR3 sequence: CASRAGVGNQPQHF. CDR3 nucleotide sequence: TGCGCCAGCAGAGCAGGGGTAGGCAATCAGCCCCAGCATTTT.

The chain couples TRBV7-2 to TRBJ2-7; 7 bases are a match to TRBD2. The V segment lost 4 bases and the J segment 0 bases; nucleotides outside the gene matches: 18. CDR3 length equals 19 residues. Germline CDR1 reads SGHTA; CDR2 reads FQGNSA. The CDR3 region is CASSSVSSGRRLSSYEQYF. The CDR3 DNA is TGTGCCAGCAGCTCCGTGTCTAGCGGAAGACGTTTAAGCTCCTACGAGCAGTACTTC.

The chain uses TRBV18 and TRBJ2-3; D unresolved. The CDR3 runs 14 residues. Germline assignment: CDR1 KGHSH and CDR2 LQKENI. V lost 3 bases, J lost 4 bases, and 11 bases lay in between. CDR3 DNA: TGTGCCAGCTCACCCCCCCTCGGTGCAGATACGCAGTATTTT. This translates into CASSPPLGADTQYF. Full variable domain (rest looked up from reference TRBV18 and TRBJ2-3): NAGVMQNPRHLVRRRGQEARLRCSPMKGHSHVYWYRQLPEEGLKFMVYLQKENIIDESGMPKERFSAEFPKEGPSILRIQQVVRGDSAAYFCASSPPLGADTQYFGPGTRLTVL.

The chain links TRBV10-1 to TRBJ2-1, with D possibly called TRBD1 or TRBD2 (7 bases each). Trimming left V 6 bases short and J 0 bases short, with 18 bases between. Germline CDR1 reads WNHNN; CDR2 reads SYGVQD (reference sequence). The CDR3 length is 17 residues. The CDR3 protein is CASSQGGGGSSYNEQFF. For the CDR3, the DNA is TGCGCCAGCAGCCAGGGGGGCGGGGGAAGCTCCTACAATGAGCAGTTCTTC.

The chain couples TRBV19 to TRBJ1-2; no clear D gene. Trimming removed 3 bases from V and 0 bases from J, with 11 bases in between. There are 15 residues in the CDR3. Per the germline V gene, CDR1 is LNHDA and CDR2 is SQIVND (reference sequence). CDR3 DNA sequence: TGTGCCAGTAGTATCGTAGGCAGAGCTAACTATGGCTACACCTTC. It is translated as CASSIVGRANYGYTF.

The chain joins TRBV29-1 to TRBJ2-2, with D possibly called TRBD1 or TRBD2 (6 bases each). Germline CDR1 and CDR2: SQVTM and ANQGSEA. The CDR3 loop spans 15 amino acids. V was clipped by 5 bases and J by 0 bases, with 13 bases between them. The CDR3 DNA is TGCAGCGTTATAGGAGGGGGGACGAACACCGGGGAGCTGTTTTTT. This encodes CSVIGGGTNTGELFF.